This T cell receptor (beta chain) was observed in a study of tumor-infiltrating lymphocytes in primary liver carcinoma. Study background: The patients had histopathologically diagnosed primary liver carcinoma, and their disease was treated by surgical resection.

The CDR3 runs to 14 residues. V was shortened by 0 bases and J by 2 bases, with 4 bases between the two germline ends. Germline assignment: CDR1 LGHNA and CDR2 YNFKEQ. Study observations and caveats: Tumors had a top-250-clone fraction that was significantly higher than blood (p = 0.039).

RNA isolated from unsorted whole blood supplied the blood RNA, with germline DNA also extracted. Researchers generated TCR beta cDNA from approximately 500 ng of total RNA, relying on a constant-region primer. Three nested multiplex PCR rounds, a slightly modified ARM-PCR, produced the libraries for TCR beta. Rounds one and two of PCR, each of 10 cycles, were primed with TRBV1-TRBV30 forward primers and a C-beta reverse primer. TCRdb processed the multiplex PCR reads anew with MiXCR; each CDR3 protein has one entry. The repertoire has about 310,000 distinct CDR3 sequences, approximately 54% of them found once; the top ten carry about 15%. This clonotype was observed many times. Its target is unknown.

This chain connects TRBV4-2 to TRBJ2-2; D gene ambiguous. This TCR was sampled from a woman in her 30s with primary liver carcinoma and hepatitis B virus infection. The sample taken for sequencing was peripheral blood. CDR3 residues: CASSQDYNTGELFF. The CDR3 region has the DNA TGTGCCAGCAGCCAAGACTACAACACCGGGGAGCTGTTTTTT.